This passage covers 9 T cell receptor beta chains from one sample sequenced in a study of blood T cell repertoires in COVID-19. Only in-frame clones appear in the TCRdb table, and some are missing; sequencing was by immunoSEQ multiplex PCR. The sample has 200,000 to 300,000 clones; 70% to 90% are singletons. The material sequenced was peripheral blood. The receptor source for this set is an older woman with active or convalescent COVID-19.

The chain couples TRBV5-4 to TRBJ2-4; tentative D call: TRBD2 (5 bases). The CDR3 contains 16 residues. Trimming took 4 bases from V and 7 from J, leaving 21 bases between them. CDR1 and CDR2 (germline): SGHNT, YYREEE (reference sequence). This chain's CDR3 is CASSPTEDPLGNIQYF. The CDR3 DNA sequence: TGTGCCAGCAGCCCGACGGAGGACCCCCTGGGGAACATTCAGTACTTC.

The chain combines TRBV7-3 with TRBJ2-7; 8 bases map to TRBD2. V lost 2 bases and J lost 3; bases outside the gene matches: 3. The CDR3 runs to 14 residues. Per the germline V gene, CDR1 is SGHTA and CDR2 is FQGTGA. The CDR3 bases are TGTGCCAGCAGCTTAGCGGGAGGAGACTACGAGCAGTACTTC. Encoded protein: CASSLAGGDYEQYF.

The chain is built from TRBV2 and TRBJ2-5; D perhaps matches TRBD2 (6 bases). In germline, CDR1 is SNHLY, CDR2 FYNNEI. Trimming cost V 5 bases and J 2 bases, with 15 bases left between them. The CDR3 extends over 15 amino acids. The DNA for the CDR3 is TGTGCCAGCAGTTTGGGAGGAGGAACTCAAGAGACCCAGTACTTC. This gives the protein CASSLGGGTQETQYF.

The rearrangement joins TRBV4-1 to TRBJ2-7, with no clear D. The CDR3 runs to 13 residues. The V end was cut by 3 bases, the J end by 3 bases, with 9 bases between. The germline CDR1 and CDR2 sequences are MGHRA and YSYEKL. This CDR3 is CASSQEINYEQYV. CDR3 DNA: TGCGCCAGCAGCCAGGAGATCAACTACGAGCAGTACGTC.

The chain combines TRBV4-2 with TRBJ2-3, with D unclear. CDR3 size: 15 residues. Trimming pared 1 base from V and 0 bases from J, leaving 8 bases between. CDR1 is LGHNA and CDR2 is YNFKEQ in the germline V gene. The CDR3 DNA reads TGTGCCAGCAGCCAAGCACAGATAAGCACAGATACGCAGTATTTT. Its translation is CASSQAQISTDTQYF.

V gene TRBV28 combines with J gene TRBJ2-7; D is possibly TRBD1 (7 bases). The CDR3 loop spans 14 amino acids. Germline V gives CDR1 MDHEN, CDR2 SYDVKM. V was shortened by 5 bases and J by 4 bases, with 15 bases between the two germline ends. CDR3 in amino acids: CASSPRDRPYEQYF. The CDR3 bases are TGTGCCAGCAGTCCGCGGGACAGACCTTACGAGCAGTACTTC.

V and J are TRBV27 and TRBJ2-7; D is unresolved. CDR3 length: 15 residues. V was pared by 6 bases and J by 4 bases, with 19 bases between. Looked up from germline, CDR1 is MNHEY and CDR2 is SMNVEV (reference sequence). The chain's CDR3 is CASSLGSGPLYEQYF. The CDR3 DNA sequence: TGTGCCAGCAGCTTAGGTTCAGGCCCCCTGTACGAGCAGTACTTC.

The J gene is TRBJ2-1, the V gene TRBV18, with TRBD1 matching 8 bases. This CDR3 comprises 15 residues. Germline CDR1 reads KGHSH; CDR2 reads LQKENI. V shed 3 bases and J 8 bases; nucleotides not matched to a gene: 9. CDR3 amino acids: CASSPSTGEGDEQFF. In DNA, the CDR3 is TGTGCCAGCTCACCGTCGACAGGGGAAGGGGATGAGCAGTTCTTC.

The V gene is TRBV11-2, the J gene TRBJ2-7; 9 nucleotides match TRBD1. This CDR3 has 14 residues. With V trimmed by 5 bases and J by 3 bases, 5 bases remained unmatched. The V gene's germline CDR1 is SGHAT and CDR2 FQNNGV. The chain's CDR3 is CASSQPGQGYEQYF. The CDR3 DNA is TGTGCCAGCAGCCAACCGGGACAGGGCTACGAGCAGTACTTC.